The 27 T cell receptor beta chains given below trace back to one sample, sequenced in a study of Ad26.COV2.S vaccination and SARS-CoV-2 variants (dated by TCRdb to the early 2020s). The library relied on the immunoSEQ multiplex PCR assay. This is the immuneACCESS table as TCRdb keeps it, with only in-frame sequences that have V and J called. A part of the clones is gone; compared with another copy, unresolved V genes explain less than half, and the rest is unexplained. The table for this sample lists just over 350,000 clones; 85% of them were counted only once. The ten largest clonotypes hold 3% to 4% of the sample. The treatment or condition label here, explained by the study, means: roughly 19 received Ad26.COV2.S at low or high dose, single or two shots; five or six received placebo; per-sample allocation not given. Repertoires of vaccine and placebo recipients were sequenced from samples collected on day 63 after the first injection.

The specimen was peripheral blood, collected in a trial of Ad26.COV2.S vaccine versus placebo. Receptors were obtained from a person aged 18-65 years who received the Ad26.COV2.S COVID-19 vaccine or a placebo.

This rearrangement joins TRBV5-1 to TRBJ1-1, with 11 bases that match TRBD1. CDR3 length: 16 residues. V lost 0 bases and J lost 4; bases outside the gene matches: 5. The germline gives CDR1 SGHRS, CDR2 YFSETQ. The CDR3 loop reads CASSLASGQGGTEAFF. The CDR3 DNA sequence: TGCGCCAGCAGCTTGGCCTCGGGACAGGGGGGCACTGAAGCTTTCTTT.

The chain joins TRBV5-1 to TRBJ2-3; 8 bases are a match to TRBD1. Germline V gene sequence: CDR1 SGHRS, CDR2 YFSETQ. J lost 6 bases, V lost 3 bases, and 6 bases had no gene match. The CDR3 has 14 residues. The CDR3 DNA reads TGCGCCAGCAGCTGGAACAGGGGGAGGGATACGCAGTATTTT. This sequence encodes CASSWNRGRDTQYF.

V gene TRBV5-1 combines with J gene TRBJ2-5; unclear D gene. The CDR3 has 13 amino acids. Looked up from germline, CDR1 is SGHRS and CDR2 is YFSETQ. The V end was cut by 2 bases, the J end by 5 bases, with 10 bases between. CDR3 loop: CASSFEIHETQYF. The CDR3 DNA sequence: TGCGCCAGCAGCTTCGAAATCCATGAGACCCAGTACTTC.

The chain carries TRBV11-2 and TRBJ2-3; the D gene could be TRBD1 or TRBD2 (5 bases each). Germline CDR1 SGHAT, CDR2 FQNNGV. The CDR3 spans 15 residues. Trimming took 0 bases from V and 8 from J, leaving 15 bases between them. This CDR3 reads CASSLDGTQWGTQYF. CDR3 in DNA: TGTGCCAGCAGCTTAGATGGGACCCAGTGGGGTACGCAGTATTTT.

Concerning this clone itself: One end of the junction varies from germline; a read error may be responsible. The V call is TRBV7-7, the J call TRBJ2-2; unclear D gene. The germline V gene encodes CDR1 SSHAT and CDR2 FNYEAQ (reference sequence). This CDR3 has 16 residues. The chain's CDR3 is CASSPTGRKNTGELFF. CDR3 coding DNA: TGTGCTAGCAGCCCCACCGGACGGAAGAACACCGGGGAGCTGTTTTTT.

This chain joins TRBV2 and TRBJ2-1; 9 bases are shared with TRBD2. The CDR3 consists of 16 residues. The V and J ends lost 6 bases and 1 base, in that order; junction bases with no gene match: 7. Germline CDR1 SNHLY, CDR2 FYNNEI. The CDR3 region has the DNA TGTGCCAGCAGATCGGGACTAGCAACTTCCTACAATGAGCAGTTCTTC. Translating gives CASRSGLATSYNEQFF.

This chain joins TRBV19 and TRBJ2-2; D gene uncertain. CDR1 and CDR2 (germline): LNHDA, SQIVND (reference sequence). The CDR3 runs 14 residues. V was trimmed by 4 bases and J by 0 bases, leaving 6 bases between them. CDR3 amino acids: CASSNTANTGELFF. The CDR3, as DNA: TGTGCCAGTAGTAATACTGCGAACACCGGGGAGCTGTTTTTT.

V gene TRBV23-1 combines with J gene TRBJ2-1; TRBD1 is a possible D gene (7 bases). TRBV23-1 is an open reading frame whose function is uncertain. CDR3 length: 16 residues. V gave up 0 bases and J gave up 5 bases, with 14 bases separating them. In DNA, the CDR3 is TGCGCCAGCAGTCAATCCAGGGGGGCCTTCGACAATGAGCAGTTCTTC. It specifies CASSQSRGAFDNEQFF.

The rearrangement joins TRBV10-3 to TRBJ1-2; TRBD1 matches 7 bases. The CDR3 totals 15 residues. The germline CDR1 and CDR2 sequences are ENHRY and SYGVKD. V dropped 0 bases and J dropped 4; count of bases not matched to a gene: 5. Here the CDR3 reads CAISESGQEGYGYTF. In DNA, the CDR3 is TGTGCCATCAGTGAGTCTGGACAGGAAGGCTATGGCTACACCTTC.

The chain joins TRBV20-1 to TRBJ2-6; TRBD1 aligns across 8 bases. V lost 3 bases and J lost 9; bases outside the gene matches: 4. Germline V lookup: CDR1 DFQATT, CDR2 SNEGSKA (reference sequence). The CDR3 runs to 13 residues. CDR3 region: CSASRTGSNVLTF. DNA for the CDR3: TGCAGTGCTAGTAGGACAGGGAGCAACGTCCTGACTTTC.

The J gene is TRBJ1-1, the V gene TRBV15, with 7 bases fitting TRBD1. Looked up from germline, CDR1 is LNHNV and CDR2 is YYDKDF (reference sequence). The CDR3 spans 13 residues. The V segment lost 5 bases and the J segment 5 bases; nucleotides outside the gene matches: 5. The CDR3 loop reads CATSAYRGTEAFF. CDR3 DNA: TGTGCCACCAGCGCATACAGGGGAACTGAAGCTTTCTTT.

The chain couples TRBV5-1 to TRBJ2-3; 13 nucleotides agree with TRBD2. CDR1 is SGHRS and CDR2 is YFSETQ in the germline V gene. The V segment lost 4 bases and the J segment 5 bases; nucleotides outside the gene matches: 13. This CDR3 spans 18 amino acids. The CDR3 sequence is CASSQGPGLAGLGDTQYF. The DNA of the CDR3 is TGCGCCAGCAGCCAAGGACCGGGACTAGCGGGGTTAGGAGATACGCAGTATTTT.

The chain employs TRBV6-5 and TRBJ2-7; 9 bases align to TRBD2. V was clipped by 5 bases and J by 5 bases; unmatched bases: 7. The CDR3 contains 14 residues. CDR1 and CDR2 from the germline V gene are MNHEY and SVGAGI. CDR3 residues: CASSPSGTINEQYF. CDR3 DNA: TGTGCCAGCAGTCCTAGCGGGACTATCAACGAGCAGTACTTC.

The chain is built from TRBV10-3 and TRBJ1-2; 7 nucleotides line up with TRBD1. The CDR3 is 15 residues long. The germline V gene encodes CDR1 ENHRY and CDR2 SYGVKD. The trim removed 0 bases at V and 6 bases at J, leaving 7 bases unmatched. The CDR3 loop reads CAISESGQGVDGYTF. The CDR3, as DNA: TGTGCCATCAGTGAGTCTGGGCAGGGGGTGGATGGCTACACCTTC.

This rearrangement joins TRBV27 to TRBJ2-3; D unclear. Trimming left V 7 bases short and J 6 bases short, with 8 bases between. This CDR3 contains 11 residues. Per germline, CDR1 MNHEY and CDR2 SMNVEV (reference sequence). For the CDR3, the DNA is TGTGCCAGCACCTGGGTTGATACGCAGTATTTT. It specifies CASTWVDTQYF.

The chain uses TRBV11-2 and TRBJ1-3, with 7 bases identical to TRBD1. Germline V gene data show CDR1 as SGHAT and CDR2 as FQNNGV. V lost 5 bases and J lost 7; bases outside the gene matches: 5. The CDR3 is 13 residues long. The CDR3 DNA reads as TGTGCCAGCAGCCTCGACAGGGACAACACCATATATTTT. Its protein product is CASSLDRDNTIYF.

For the CDR3, the DNA is TGTGCCAGCAGTTTATGGGGGGCGAACACCGGGGAGCTGTTTTTT. It is translated as CASSLWGANTGELFF. This rearrangement joins TRBV27 to TRBJ2-2, with a tentative D call TRBD2 (6 bases). Deletions cut 1 base from V and 0 bases from J, with 6 bases between. Germline CDR1 MNHEY, CDR2 SMNVEV (reference sequence). The CDR3 extends over 15 amino acids.

The CDR3 DNA sequence: TGTGCCAGCTCGTCCGGGACAGGTTTGGGGGCTTTCTTT. This sequence encodes CASSSGTGLGAFF. The rearrangement links TRBV18 to TRBJ1-1; 8 positions match TRBD1. There are 13 residues in the CDR3. The V segment lost 6 bases and the J segment 11 bases; nucleotides outside the gene matches: 11. Germline CDR1 is KGHSH and CDR2 is LQKENI.

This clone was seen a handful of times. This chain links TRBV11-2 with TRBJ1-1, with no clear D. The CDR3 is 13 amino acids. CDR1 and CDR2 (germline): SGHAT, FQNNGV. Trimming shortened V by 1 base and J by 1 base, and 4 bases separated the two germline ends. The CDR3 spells CASSLGQNTEAFF. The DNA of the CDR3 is TGTGCCAGCAGCTTAGGACAGAACACTGAAGCTTTCTTT.

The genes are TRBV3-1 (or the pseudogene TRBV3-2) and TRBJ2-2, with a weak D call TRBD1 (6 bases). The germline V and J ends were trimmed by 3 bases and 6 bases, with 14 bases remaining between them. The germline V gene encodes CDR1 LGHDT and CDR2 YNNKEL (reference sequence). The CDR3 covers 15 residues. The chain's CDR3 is CASSQRGQFPGELFF. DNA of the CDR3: TGTGCCAGCAGCCAGCGAGGACAGTTCCCCGGGGAGCTGTTTTTT.

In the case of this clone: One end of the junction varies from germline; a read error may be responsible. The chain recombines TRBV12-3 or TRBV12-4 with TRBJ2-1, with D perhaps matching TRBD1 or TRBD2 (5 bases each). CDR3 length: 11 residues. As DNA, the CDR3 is TGTGTCAGCAGTCTAGGGACCGAGCAGTTCTTC. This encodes CVSSLGTEQFF.

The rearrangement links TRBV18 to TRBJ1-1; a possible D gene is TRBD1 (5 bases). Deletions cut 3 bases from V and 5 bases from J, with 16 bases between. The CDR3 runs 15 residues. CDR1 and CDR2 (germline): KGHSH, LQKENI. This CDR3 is CASSPDGGGGTEAFF. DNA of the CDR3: TGTGCCAGCTCACCCGATGGGGGGGGTGGAACTGAAGCTTTCTTT. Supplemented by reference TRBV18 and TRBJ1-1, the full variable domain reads NAGVMQNPRHLVRRRGQEARLRCSPMKGHSHVYWYRQLPEEGLKFMVYLQKENIIDESGMPKERFSAEFPKEGPSILRIQQVVRGDSAAYFCASSPDGGGGTEAFFGQGTRLTVV.

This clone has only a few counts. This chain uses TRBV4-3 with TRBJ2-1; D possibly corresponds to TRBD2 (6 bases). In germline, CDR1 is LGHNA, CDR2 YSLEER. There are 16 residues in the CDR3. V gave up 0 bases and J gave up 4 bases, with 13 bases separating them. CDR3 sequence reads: CASSQDRLAPYNEQFF. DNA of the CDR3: TGCGCCAGCAGCCAAGATAGGCTAGCGCCGTACAATGAGCAGTTCTTC.

The CDR3 nucleotides read TGTGCCAGCATCTGGAGACAGGGAATAGGAGGCTCCTACAATGAGCAGTTCTTC. It specifies CASIWRQGIGGSYNEQFF. This chain connects TRBV7-9 to TRBJ2-1, with TRBD1 matching 7 bases. The junction had 15 bases not matched to a gene; V was cut back by 7 bases and J by 0 bases. CDR1 and CDR2 (germline): SEHNR, FQNEAQ (reference sequence). The CDR3 consists of 18 residues.

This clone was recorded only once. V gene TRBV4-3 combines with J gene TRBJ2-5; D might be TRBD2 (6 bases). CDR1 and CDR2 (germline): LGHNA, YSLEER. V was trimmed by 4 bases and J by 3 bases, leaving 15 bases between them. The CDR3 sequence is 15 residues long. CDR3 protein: CASSLVWRAEETQYF. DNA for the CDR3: TGCGCCAGCAGCCTGGTGTGGAGGGCCGAAGAGACCCAGTACTTC.

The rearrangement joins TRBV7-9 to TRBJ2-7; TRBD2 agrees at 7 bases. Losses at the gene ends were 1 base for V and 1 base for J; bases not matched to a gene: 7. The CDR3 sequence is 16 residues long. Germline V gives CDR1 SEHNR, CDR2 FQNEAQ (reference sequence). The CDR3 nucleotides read TGTGCCAGCAGCTTAGGCCCCGGGCGGGAGTCCTACGAGCAGTACTTC. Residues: CASSLGPGRESYEQYF.

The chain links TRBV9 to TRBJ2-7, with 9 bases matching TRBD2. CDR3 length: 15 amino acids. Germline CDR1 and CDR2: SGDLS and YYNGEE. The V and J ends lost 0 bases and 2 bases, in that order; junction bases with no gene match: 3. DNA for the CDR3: TGTGCCAGCAGCGTAGGGGCTAGCGGGACCTACGAGCAGTACTTC. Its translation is CASSVGASGTYEQYF.